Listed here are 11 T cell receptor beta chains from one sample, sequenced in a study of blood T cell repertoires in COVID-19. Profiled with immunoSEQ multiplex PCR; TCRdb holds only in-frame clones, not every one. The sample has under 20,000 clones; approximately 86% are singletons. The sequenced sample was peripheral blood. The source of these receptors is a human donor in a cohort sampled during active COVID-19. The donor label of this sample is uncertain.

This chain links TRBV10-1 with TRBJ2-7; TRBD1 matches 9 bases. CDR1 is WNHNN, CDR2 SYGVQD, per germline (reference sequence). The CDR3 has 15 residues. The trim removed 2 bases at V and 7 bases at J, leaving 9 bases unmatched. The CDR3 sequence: CASSEGGDRAVEQYF. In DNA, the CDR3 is TGCGCCAGCAGTGAGGGTGGGGACAGGGCTGTGGAGCAGTACTTC.

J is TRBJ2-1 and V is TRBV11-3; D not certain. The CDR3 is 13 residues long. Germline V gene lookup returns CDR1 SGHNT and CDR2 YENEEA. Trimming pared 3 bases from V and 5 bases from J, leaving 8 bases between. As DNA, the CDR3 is TGTGCCAGCAGCTTTCAACAGAACAATGAGCAGTTCTTC. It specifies CASSFQQNNEQFF.

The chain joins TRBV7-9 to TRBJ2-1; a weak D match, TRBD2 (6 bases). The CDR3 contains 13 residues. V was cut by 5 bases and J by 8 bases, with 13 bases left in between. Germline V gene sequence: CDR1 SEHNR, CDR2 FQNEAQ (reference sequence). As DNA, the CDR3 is TGTGCCAGCAGCCTTGGCGGGGATCATGAGCAGTTCTTC. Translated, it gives CASSLGGDHEQFF.

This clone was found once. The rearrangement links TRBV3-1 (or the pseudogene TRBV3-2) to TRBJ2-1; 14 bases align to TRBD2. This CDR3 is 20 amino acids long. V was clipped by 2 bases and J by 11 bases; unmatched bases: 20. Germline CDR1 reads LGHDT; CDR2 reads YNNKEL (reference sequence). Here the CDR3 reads CASSQREGTSGSLGKNKQFF. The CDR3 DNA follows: TGTGCCAGCAGCCAACGGGAAGGGACTAGCGGGAGCTTAGGTAAAAATAAGCAGTTCTTC.

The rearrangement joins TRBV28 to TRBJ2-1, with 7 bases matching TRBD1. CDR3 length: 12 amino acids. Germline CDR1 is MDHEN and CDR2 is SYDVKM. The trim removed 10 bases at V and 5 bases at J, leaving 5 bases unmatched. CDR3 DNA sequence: TGTGCCACGTGGGACAGAAACAATGAGCAGTTCTTC. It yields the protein CATWDRNNEQFF. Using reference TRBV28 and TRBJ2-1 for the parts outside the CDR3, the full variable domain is DVKVTQSSRYLVKRTGEKVFLECVQDMDHENMFWYRQDPGLGLRLIYFSYDVKMKEKGDIPEGYSVSREKKERFSLILESASTNQTSMYLCATWDRNNEQFFGPGTRLTVL.

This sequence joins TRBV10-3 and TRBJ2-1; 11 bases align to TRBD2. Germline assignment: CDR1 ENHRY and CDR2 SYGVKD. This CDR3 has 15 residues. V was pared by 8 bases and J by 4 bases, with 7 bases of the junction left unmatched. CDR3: CAIQKGTSGYNEQFF. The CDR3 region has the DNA TGTGCCATCCAGAAGGGGACTAGCGGATACAATGAGCAGTTCTTC.

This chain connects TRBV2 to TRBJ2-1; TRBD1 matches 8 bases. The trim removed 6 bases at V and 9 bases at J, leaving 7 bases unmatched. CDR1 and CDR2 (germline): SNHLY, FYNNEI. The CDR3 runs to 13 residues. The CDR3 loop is CASSQGARGEQFF. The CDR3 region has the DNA TGTGCCAGCAGCCAGGGGGCGCGCGGTGAGCAGTTCTTC.

As DNA, the CDR3 is TGCGCCAGCAGCTTGGGTCAGCAGACAAGCACAGATACGCAGTATTTT. This gives the protein CASSLGQQTSTDTQYF. V gene TRBV5-1 combines with J gene TRBJ2-3; D call uncertain. This CDR3 is 16 amino acids long. The germline V gene has CDR1 SGHRS and CDR2 YFSETQ. V lost 0 bases and J lost 0, with 11 bases in between.

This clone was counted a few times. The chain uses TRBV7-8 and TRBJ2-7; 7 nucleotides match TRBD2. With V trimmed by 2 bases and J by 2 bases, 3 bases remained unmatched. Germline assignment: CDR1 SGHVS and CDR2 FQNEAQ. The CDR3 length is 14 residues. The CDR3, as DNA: TGTGCCAGCAGCTTAAGGCTAGCGGCCTACGAGCAGTACTTC. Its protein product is CASSLRLAAYEQYF.

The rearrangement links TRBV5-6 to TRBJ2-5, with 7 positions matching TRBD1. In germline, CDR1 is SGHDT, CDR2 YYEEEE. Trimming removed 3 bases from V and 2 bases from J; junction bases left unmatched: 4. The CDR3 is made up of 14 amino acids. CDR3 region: CASSWTGQQETQYF. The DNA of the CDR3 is TGTGCCAGCAGCTGGACAGGACAACAAGAGACCCAGTACTTC.

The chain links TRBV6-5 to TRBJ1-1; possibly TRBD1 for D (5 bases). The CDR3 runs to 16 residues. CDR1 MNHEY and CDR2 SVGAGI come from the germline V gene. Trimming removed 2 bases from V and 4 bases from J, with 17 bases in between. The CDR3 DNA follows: TGTGCCAGCAGTTACCGTGGGGTAGGGGAAAGCACTGAAGCTTTCTTT. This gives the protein CASSYRGVGESTEAFF.